A selection of T cell receptor beta chains follows, all from one sample in a study of blood T cell repertoires in COVID-19. Clones were sequenced by immunoSEQ multiplex PCR, and TCRdb holds only the in-frame ones, with some missing. Here the sample spans tens of thousands of clones, 75% to 90% being singletons. The sample taken for sequencing was peripheral blood. Receptor source: a human donor in a cohort sampled during active COVID-19. Each CDR3 is given with its conserved first and last residue. D genes are given only for firm matches. Clone size is stated in some rows and not others, as once, few, many or a class when expanded.

TRBV27	-	-	TRBJ2-7	CASSLTWGPRYEQYF	TGTGCCAGCAGTCTCACTTGGGGGCCTAGGTACGAGCAGTACTTC
TRBV7-2	-	-	TRBJ1-1	CASSGRQELNTEAFF	TGTGCCAGCAGCGGACGACAGGAGCTGAACACTGAAGCTTTCTTT
TRBV11-2	once	-	TRBJ2-5	CASSLAGAGYQETQYF	TGTGCCAGCAGCTTAGCGGGTGCAGGGTACCAAGAGACCCAGTACTTC
TRBV5-6	-	-	TRBJ1-1	CASSTLGWGVTEAFF	TGTGCCAGCAGTACACTGGGATGGGGAGTCACTGAAGCTTTCTTT
TRBV29-1	-	TRBD1	TRBJ1-2	CSGETGDPNYGYTF	TGCAGCGGAGAAACAGGGGACCCTAACTATGGCTACACCTTC
TRBV6-6	-	TRBD2	TRBJ2-7	CASSPGLAGGSHEQYF	TGTGCCAGCAGCCCGGGACTAGCGGGGGGATCCCACGAGCAGTACTTC
TRBV12-5	-	TRBD1	TRBJ2-7	CASGFIVGGQGGEQYF	TGTGCTAGTGGTTTTATCGTCGGAGGACAGGGGGGCGAGCAGTACTTC
TRBV13	-	-	TRBJ2-5	CASSLGLRVPSPETQYF	TGTGCCAGCAGCTTAGGCCTACGGGTCCCATCCCCCGAGACCCAGTACTTC
TRBV7-9	-	-	TRBJ1-1	CASSLQRDTEAFF	TGTGCCAGCAGCTTGCAGAGGGACACTGAAGCTTTCTTT
TRBV10-3	-	TRBD2	TRBJ2-7	CAISLLSSGGAGEQYF	TGTGCCATCAGCCTACTAAGTAGCGGGGGGGCCGGAGAGCAGTACTTC
TRBV3-1/TRBV3-2	once	-	TRBJ2-7	CASSQDVSYEQYF	TGTGCCAGCAGCCAAGACGTGTCCTACGAGCAGTACTTC
TRBV5-1	-	-	TRBJ1-3	CASSLGALSSGNTIYF	TGCGCCAGCAGCTTGGGGGCCCTATCCTCTGGAAACACCATATATTTT
TRBV6-4	-	TRBD1	TRBJ2-7	CASSPDRANYEQYF	TGTGCCAGCAGTCCGGACAGGGCCAACTACGAGCAGTACTTC
TRBV11-3	few	TRBD1	TRBJ2-2	CASSEATGVNTGELFF	TGTGCCAGCAGCGAAGCCACAGGGGTGAACACCGGGGAGCTGTTTTTT
TRBV5-6	-	-	TRBJ2-1	CASSGDGGEGEQFF	TGTGCCAGCAGCGGGGACGGGGGTGAGGGGGAGCAGTTCTTC